This T cell receptor beta chain stems from a study of cytomegalovirus exposure and HLA in healthy donors. Study results and limitations: Cytomegalovirus-associated status was assigned to 150 or so TCR beta chains. Within a later analysis, the majority of CMV-associated TCR beta chains appeared HLA-restricted. Some V segments, TRBV6-2 and TRBV6-3 among them, were indistinguishable and were therefore excluded. Follow-up analysis seemed to connect common viral pathogens with several of the most significant clusters identified.

On this clone: Its specificity is unknown.

Researchers ran the PCR with 60 Vbeta and 13 Jbeta primers. Generated by immunoSEQ multiplex PCR, the TCRdb table keeps only in-frame clones and is missing some. The sample shows 180,000 or so clones, 75% to 90% of them seen only once. Trimming removed 3 bases from V and 5 bases from J; junction bases left unmatched: 13. The CDR3 is 16 amino acids. Germline V gene sequence: CDR1 SGDLS, CDR2 YYNGEE. The rearrangement joins TRBV9 to TRBJ1-1; TRBD1 aligns across 7 bases. The sample was PBMCs. The receptor comes from a man between 18 and 35 years old in good health and CMV-seropositive. CDR3 sequence reads: CASSARQGDRVTEAFF. CDR3 in DNA: TGTGCCAGCAGCGCTAGACAGGGAGACAGGGTGACTGAAGCTTTCTTT.